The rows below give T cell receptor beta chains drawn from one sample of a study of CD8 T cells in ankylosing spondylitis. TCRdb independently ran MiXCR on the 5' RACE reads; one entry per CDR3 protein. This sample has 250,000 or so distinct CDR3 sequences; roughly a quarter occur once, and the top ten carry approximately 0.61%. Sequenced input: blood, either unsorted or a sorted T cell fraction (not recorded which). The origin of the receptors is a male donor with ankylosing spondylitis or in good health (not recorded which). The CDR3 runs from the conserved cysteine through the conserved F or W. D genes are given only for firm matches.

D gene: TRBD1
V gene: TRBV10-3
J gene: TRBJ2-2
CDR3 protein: CAIGGQGPNTGELFF

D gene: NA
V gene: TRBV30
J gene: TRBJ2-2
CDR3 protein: CAWNRVSDTGELFF

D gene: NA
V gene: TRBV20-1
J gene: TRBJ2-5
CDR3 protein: CSASIPGETQYF

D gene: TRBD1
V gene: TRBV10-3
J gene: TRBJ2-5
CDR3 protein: CAIRLGQPVAQETQYF

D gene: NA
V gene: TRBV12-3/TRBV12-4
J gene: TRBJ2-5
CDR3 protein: CASSLFGETQYF

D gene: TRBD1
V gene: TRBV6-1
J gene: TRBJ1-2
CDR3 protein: CASRQQGANGYTF

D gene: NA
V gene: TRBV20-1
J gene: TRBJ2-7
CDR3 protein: CSAAQVSGEQYF

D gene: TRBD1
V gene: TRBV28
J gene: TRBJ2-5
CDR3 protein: CASSTRTGGQETQYF

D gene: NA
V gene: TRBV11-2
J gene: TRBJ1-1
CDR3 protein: CASSLSGWSEAFF

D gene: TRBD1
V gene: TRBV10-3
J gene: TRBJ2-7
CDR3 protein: CAIKGTGNIHEQYF

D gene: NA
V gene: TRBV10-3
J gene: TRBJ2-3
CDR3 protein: CAISDVFRRETDTQYF

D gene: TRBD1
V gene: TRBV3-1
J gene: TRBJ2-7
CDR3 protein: CASSQRTGGPYEQYF

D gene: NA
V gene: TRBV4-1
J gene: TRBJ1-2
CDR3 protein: CASSRTLWQLSWSGYTF

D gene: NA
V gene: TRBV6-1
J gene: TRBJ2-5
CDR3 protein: CASSPSTGGRETQYF

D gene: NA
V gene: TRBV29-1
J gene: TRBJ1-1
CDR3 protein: CSSMDGNTEAFF

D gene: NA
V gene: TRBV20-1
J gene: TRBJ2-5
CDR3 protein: CSARGHEETQYF

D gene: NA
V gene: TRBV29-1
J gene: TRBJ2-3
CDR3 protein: CSAGTLIRDTQYF

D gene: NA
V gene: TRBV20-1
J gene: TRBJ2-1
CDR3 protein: CSARSNRGGYNEQFF

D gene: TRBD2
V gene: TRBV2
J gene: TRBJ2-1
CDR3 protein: CASSFGTSREQFF

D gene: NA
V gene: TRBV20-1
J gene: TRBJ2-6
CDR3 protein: CSARRDPGANVLTF

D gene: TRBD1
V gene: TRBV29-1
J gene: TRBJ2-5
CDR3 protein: CSVRTGGLETQYF

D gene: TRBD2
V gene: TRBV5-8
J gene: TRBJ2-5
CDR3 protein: CASGPGLAEETQYF

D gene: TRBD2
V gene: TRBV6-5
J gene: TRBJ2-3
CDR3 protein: CASSFSRLAGGPNTDTQYF

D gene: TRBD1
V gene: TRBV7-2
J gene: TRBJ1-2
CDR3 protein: CASSRKTGGYGYTF

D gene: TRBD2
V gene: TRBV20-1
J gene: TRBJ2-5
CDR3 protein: CSASQPGGQETQYF

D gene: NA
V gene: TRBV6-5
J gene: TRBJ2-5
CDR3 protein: CASSYAGSGTQYF

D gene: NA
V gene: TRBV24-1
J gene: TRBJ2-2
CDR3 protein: CATSDHTLFTGTGELFF

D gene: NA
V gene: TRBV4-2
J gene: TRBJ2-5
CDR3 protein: CASSQAGVQETQYF

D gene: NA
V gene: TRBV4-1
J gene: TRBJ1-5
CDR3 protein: CASSPGHNNQPQHF

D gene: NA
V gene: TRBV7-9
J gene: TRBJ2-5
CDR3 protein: CASSAGQQTETQYF

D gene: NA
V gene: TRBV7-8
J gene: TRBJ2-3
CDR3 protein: CASSVTDTQYF

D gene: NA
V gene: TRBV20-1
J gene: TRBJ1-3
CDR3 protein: CSARAGTGNTIYF

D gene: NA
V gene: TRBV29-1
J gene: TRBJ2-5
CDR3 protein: CSAPLRETQYF

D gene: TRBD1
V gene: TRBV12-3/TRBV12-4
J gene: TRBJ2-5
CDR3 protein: CASSRTTGIETQYF

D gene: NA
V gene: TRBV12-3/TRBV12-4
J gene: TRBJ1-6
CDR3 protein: CASRGSRVEMANSPLHF

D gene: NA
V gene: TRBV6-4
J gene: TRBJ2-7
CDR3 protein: CASRLRVAEQYF

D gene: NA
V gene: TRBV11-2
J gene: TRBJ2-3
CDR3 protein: CASSLGAGESTDTQYF

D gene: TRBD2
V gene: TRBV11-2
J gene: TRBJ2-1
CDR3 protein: CASSYPSGGASEQFF

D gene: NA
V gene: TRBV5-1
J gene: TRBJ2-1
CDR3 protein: CASGQTPIGIYNEQFF

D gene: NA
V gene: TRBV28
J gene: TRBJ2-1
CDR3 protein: CASSSNKQFF

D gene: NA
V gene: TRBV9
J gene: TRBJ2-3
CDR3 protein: CASSVAEGGAQYF

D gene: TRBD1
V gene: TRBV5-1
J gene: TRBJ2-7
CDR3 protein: CASKTGDKYEQYF

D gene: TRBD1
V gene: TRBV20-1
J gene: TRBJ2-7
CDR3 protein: CSPNRDSSYEQYF

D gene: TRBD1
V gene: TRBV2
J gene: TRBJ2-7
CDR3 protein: CASTQPPGQGPLGQYF

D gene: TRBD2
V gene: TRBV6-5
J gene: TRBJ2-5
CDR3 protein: CASSYLAGGRQETQYF

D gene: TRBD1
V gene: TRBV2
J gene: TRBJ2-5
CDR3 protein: CASSRGTGWQETQYF

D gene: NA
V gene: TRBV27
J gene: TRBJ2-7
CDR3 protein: CASRRGPFYEQYF